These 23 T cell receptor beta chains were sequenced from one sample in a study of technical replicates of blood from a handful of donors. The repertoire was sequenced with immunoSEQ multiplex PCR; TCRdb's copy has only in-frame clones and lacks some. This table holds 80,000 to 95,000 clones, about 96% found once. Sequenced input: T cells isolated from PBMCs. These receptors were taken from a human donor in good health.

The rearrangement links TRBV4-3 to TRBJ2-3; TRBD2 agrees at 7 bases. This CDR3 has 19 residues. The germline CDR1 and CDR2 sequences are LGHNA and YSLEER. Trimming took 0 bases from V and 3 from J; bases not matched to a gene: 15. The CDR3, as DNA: TGCGCCAGCAGCCAAGATTGGGGGGACTATGCTTTGGAAACAGATACGCAGTATTTT. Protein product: CASSQDWGDYALETDTQYF.

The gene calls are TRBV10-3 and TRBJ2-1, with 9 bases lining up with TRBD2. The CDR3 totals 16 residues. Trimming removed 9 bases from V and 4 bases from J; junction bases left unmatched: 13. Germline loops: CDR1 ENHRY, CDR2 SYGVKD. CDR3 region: CAIASWREGAYNEQFF. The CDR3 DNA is TGTGCCATAGCCTCCTGGCGGGAGGGGGCTTACAATGAGCAGTTCTTC.

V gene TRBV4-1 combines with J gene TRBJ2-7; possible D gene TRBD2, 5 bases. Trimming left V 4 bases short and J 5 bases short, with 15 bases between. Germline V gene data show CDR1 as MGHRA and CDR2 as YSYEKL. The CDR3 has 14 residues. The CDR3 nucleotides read TGCGCCAGCAGCCCAGAGGGAGAAGTGAACGAGCAGTACTTC. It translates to CASSPEGEVNEQYF.

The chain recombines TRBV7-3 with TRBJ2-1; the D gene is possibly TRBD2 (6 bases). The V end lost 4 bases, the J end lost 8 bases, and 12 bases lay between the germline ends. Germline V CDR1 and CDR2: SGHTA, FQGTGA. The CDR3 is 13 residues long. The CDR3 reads CASSSIAEHEQFF. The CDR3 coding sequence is TGTGCCAGCAGCTCGATAGCGGAGCATGAGCAGTTCTTC.

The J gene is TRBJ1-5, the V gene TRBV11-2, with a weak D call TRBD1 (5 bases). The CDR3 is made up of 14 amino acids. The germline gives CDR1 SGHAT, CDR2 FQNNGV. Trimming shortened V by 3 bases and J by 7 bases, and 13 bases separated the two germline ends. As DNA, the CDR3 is TGTGCCAGCAGCTTTTCAGGGCCCAAACAGCCCCAGCATTTT. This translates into CASSFSGPKQPQHF.

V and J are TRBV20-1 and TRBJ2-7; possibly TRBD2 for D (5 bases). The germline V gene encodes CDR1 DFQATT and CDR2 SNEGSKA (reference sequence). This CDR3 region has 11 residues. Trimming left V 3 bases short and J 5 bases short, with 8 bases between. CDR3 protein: CSASGNDEQYF. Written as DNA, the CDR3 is TGCAGTGCTAGCGGGAACGACGAGCAGTACTTC.

The CDR3 reads CASSLQRTNEKLFF. The CDR3 bases are TGTGCCAGCAGCTTACAGCGCACTAATGAAAAACTGTTTTTT. The chain is built from TRBV7-2 and TRBJ1-4; D not certain. CDR1 and CDR2 (germline): SGHTA, FQGNSA. CDR3 length: 14 amino acids. With 2 bases removed from V and 2 bases from J, the gap between germline ends came to 6 bases.

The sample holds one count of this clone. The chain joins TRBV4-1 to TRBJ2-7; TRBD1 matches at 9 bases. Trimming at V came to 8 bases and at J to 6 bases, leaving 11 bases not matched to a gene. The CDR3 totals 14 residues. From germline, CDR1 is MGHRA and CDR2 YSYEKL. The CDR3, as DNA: TGCGCCAGCGCGCTCCGGGGACAGGGCTTCGAGCAGTACTTC. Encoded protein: CASALRGQGFEQYF.

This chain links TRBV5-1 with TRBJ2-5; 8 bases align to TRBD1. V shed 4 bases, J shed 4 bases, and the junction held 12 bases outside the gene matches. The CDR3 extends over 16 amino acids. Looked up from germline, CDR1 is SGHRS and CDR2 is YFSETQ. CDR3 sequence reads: CASSRWTGLVGETQYF. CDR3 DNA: TGCGCCAGCAGCAGATGGACAGGGTTAGTGGGAGAGACCCAGTACTTC.

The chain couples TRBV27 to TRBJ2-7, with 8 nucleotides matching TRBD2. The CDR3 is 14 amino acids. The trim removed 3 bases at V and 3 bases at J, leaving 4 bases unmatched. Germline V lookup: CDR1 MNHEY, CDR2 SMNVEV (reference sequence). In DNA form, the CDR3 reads TGTGCCAGCAGTTTTGACCGGGAGGGCTACGAGCAGTACTTC. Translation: CASSFDREGYEQYF.

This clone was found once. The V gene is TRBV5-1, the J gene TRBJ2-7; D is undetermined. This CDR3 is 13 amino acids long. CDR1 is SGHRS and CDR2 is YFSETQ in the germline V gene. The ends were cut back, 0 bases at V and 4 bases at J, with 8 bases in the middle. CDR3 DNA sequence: TGCGCCAGCAGCTTGGCCGTGTCTTACGAGCAGTACTTC. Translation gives CASSLAVSYEQYF. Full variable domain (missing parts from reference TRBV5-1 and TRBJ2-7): KAGVTQTPRYLIKTRGQQVTLSCSPISGHRSVSWYQQTPGQGLQFLFEYFSETQRNKGNFPGRFSGRQFSNSRSEMNVSTLELGDSALYLCASSLAVSYEQYFGPGTRLTVT.

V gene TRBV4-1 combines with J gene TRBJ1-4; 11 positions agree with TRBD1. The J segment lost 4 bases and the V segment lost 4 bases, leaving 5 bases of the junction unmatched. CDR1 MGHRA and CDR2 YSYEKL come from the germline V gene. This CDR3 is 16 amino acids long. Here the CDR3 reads CASSPGDRGNNEKLFF. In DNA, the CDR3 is TGCGCCAGCAGCCCGGGGGACAGGGGGAATAATGAAAAACTGTTTTTT.

For the CDR3, the DNA is TGTGCCAGCAGCCCCCCCGACGGGATGGTAGCTTTCTTT. Translating it yields CASSPPDGMVAFF. The chain has TRBV9 and TRBJ1-1; D gene uncertain. Germline V gene sequence: CDR1 SGDLS, CDR2 YYNGEE. This CDR3 region has 13 residues. Trimming removed 4 bases at V and 10 bases at J, with 17 bases between.

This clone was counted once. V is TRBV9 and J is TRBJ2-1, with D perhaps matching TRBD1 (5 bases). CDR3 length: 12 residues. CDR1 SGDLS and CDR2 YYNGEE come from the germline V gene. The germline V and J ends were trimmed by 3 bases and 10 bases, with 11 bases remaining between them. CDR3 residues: CASSEDSLEQFF. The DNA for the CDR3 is TGTGCCAGCAGCGAAGACAGCCTCGAGCAGTTCTTC.

The chain's CDR3 is CASSAMRNGYTF. For the CDR3, the DNA is TGTGCCAGCAGCGCCATGAGAAATGGCTACACCTTC. The chain couples TRBV9 to TRBJ1-2; D not resolved. CDR1 and CDR2 from the germline V gene are SGDLS and YYNGEE. The CDR3 runs to 12 residues. The V and J ends lost 3 bases and 6 bases respectively, with 9 bases between them.

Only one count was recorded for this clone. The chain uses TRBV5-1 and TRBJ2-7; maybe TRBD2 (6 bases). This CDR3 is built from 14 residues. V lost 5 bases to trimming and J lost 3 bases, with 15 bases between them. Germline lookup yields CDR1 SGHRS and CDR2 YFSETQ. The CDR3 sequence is CASRIDTGVYEQYF. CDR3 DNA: TGCGCCAGCAGGATTGACACGGGGGTCTACGAGCAGTACTTC.

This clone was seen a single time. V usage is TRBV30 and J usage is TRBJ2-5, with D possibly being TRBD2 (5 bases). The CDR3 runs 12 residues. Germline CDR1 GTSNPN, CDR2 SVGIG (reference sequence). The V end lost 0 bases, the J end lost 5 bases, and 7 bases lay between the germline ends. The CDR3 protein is CAWSVLGETQYF. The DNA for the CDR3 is TGTGCCTGGAGTGTACTAGGGGAGACCCAGTACTTC.

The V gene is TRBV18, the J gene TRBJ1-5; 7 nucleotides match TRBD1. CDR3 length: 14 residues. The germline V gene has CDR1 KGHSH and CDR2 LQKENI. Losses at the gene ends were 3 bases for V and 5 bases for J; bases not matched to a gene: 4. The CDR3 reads CASSPGQGDQPQHF. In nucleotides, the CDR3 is TGTGCCAGCTCACCTGGGCAGGGGGATCAGCCCCAGCATTTT.

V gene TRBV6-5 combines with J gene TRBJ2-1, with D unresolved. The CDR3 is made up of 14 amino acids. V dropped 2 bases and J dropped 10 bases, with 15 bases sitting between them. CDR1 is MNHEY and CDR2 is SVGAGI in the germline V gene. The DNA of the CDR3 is TGTGCCAGCAGTTACAGGCTAGTTCCTCACGAGCAGTTCTTC. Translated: CASSYRLVPHEQFF.

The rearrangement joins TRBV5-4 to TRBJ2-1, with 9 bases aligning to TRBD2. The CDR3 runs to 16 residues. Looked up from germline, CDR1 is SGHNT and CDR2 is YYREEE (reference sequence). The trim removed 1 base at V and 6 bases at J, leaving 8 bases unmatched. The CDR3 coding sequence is TGTGCCAGCAGCTTGAAGGCGGGAGGGCCTCGCAATGAGCAGTTCTTC. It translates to CASSLKAGGPRNEQFF.

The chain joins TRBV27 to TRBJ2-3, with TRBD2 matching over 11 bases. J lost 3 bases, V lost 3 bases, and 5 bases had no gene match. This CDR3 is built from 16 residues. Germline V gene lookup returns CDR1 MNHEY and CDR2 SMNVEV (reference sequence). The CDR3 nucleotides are TGTGCCAGCAGTTTTGGGTTAGCGGGAGGGACAGATACGCAGTATTTT. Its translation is CASSFGLAGGTDTQYF.

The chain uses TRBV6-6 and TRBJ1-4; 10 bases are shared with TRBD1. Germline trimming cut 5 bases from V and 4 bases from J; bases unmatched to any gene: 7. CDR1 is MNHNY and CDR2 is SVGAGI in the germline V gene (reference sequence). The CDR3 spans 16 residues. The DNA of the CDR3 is TGTGCCAGCAGTCGGGACAGGGGAAGGGGTAATGAAAAACTGTTTTTT. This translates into CASSRDRGRGNEKLFF.

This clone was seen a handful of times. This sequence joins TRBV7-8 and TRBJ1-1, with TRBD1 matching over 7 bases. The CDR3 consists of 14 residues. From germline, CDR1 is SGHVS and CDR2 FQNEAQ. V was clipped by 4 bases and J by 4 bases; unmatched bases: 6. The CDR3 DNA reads TGTGCCAGCAGCTACAGGGGATCGGGCACTGAAGCTTTCTTT. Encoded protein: CASSYRGSGTEAFF.